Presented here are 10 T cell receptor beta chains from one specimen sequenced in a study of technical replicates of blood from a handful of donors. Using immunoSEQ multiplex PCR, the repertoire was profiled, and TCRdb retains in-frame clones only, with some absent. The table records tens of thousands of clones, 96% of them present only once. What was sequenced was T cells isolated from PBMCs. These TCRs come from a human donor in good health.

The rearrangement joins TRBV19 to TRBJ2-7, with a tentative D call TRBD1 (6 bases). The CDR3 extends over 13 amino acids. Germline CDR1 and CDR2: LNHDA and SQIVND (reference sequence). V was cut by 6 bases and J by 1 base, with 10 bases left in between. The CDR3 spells CASSPTGSYEQYF. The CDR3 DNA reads TGTGCCAGTAGCCCGACAGGTTCCTACGAGCAGTACTTC.

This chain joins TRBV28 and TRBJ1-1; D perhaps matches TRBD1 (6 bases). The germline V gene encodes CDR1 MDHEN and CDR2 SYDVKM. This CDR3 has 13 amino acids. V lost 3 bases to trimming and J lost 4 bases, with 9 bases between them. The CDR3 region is CASSFGGFTEAFF. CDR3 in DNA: TGTGCCAGCAGTTTTGGGGGCTTCACTGAAGCTTTCTTT.

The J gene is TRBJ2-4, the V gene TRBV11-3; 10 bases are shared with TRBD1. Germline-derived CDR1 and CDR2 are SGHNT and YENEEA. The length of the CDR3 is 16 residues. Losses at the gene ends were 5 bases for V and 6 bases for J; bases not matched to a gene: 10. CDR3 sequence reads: CASSHLVRDRGNIQYF. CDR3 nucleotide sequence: TGTGCCAGCAGCCACCTCGTAAGGGACAGGGGAAACATTCAGTACTTC.

CDR3 DNA sequence: TGTGCCATCAGTCCAGAACGTGGCAATGAGCAGTTCTTC. Its protein is CAISPERGNEQFF. The chain carries TRBV10-3 and TRBJ2-1; no clear D. V lost 5 bases, J lost 6 bases, and 11 bases lay in between. The V gene's germline CDR1 is ENHRY and CDR2 SYGVKD. The CDR3 runs to 13 residues.

The CDR3 bases are TGTGCCAGCAGCGTTGGTAGCGGGAGGTCTGAGACCCAGTACTTC. Protein sequence: CASSVGSGRSETQYF. The chain has TRBV9 and TRBJ2-5; 10 bases fit TRBD2. CDR1 and CDR2 from the germline V gene are SGDLS and YYNGEE. The CDR3 has 15 residues. V gave up 2 bases and J gave up 5 bases; unmatched junction bases: 6.

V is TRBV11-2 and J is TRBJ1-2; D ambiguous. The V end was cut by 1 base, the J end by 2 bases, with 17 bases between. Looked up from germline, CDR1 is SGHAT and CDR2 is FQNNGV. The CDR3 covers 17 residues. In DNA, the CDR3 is TGTGCCAGCAGCTTAGGAATTAGTGGAGGCGGGAACTATGGCTACACCTTC. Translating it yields CASSLGISGGGNYGYTF.

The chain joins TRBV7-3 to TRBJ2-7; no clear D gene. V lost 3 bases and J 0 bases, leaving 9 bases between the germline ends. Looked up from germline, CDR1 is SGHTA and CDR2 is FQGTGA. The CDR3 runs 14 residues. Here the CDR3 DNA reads TGTGCCAGCAGCTTGTCCGCGGTCTCCTACGAGCAGTACTTC. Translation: CASSLSAVSYEQYF.

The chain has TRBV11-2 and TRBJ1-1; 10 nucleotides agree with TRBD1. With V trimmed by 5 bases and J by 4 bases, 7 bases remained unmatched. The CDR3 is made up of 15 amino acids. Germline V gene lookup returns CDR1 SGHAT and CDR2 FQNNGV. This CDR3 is CASSPRQGAFTEAFF. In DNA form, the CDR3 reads TGTGCCAGCAGCCCCCGACAGGGGGCCTTCACTGAAGCTTTCTTT.

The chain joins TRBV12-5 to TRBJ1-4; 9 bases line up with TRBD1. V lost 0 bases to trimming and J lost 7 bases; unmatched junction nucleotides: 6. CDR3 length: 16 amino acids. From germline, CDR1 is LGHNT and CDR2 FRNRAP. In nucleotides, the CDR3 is TGTGCTAGTGGTTTGGTTCTTACGGGACAGGGTGAAAAACTGTTTTTT. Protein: CASGLVLTGQGEKLFF.

The CDR3 reads CASSETSQGSLNTEAFF. In nucleotides, the CDR3 is TGTGCCAGCAGTGAAACGAGCCAGGGTAGTCTGAACACTGAAGCTTTCTTT. The chain has TRBV2 and TRBJ1-1, with a weak D call TRBD1 (5 bases). CDR1 and CDR2 (germline): SNHLY, FYNNEI. The CDR3 has 17 residues. V was clipped by 2 bases and J by 0 bases, with 16 bases between them. The full variable domain, completed using reference TRBV2 and TRBJ1-1, is EPEVTQTPSHQVTQMGQEVILRCVPISNHLYFYWYRQILGQKVEFLVSFYNNEISEKSEIFDDQFSVERPDGSNFTLKIRSTKLEDSAMYFCASSETSQGSLNTEAFFGQGTRLTVV.